What follows is one T cell receptor (beta chain) and its context. No antigen is known for it. Individual cDNA molecules received unique molecular identifiers during library preparation. MiXCR, applied by TCRdb to the 5' RACE reads, yields one record per CDR3 protein. The table lists tens of thousands of distinct CDR3 sequences, around 5% of them singletons, with approximately 3.5% in the top ten. Trimming took off 6 bases at V and 8 bases at J, with 13 bases between the two ends. Germline V gene data show CDR1 as MNHEY and CDR2 as SVGEGT. The CDR3 spans 13 residues. This record belongs to a study of early T cells in non-severe SARS-CoV-2 infection. The wider study: The sequenced material was bulk RNA from unsorted whole blood, and its chains were unpaired.

Study results and caveats: Sequences matched to VDJdb favored anti-spike CD8 responses, while private and CD4 specificities were missed.

This clonotype was obtained from an adult who was a healthcare worker with PCR-confirmed SARS-CoV-2 infection or an uninfected control (not recorded which). The chain has TRBV6-2 or TRBV6-3 and TRBJ1-4; D is undetermined. The sample consisted of whole blood. The CDR3 sequence: CASRPVPTEKLFF. CDR3 sequence (DNA): TGTGCCAGCAGGCCCGTACCTACGGAAAAACTGTTTTTT.